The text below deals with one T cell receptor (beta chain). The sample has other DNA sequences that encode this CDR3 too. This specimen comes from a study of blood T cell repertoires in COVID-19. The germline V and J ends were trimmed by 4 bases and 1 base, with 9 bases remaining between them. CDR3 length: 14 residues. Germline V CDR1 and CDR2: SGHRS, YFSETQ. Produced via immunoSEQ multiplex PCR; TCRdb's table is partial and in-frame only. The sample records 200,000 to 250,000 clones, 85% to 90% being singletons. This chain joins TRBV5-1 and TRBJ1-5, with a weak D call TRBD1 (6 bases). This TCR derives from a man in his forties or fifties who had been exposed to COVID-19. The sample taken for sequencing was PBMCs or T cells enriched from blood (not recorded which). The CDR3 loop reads CASSPGQSNQPQHF. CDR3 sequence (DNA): TGCGCCAGCAGCCCCGGACAGAGCAATCAGCCCCAGCATTTT.